This T cell receptor beta chain originates from a study of blood T cell repertoires in COVID-19. Across the study: The United States, Italy and Spain provided the acute and convalescent COVID-19 samples.

TCRdb's copy holds only in-frame clones and misses some; the assay was immunoSEQ multiplex PCR. The sample contains some 75,000 clones, approximately 80% of which appear only once. J was trimmed by 6 bases and V by 6 bases; bases with no gene match: 8. CDR3 length equals 15 residues. Germline V gene data show CDR1 as SGHAT and CDR2 as FQNNGV. Patients from Seattle were sampled longitudinally, starting during active infection. This receptor was identified in a middle-aged man with COVID-19, enrolled during active disease. The V call is TRBV11-2, the J call TRBJ2-1, with 10 bases aligning to TRBD2. Sequencing was carried out using peripheral blood. CDR3 nucleotides: TGTGCCAGCAGTTTTAGCGGGAGGTACGGCAATGAGCAGTTCTTC. Its translation: CASSFSGRYGNEQFF.